The rows below give T cell receptor beta chains drawn from one sample of a study of blood T cells in healthy people across ages. One entry per CDR3 protein results from TCRdb running MiXCR on the 5' RACE reads. The sample consists of approximately 1,000,000 distinct CDR3 sequences, 35% to 40% of them appearing once. Sample: blood. The receptors stem from a man aged 18 to 29 in good health. Each CDR3 is given with its conserved first and last residue. A D gene is named only where the DNA matches it firmly. Some rows mark clone size as missing; the rest say once, few, many or name a class of expanded clone.

CDR3aa	CDR3nt	len	abundance	j_gene	v_gene	d_gene
CASSLVSGSPNTGELFF	TGTGCCAGCAGCTTGGTTTCCGGCAGCCCGAACACCGGGGAGCTGTTTTTT	17	few	TRBJ2-2	TRBV5-6	-
CASNPGTEFDEQYF	TGTGCCAGCAATCCCGGGACAGAATTCGACGAGCAGTACTTC	14	-	TRBJ2-7	TRBV6-5	TRBD1
CSARSQPPSNYGYTF	TGCAGTGCTAGGAGTCAGCCTCCGTCTAACTATGGCTACACCTTC	15	-	TRBJ1-2	TRBV20-1	-
CASSAGLASSFTEQFF	TGTGCCAGCAGCGCCGGACTAGCGAGTTCTTTCACTGAGCAGTTCTTC	16	-	TRBJ2-1	TRBV7-9	TRBD2
CASTVVVGLEPQHF	TGTGCCAGCACTGTCGTAGTAGGCTTAGAGCCCCAGCATTTT	14	-	TRBJ1-5	TRBV6-1	-
CASSSPRVPFTDTQYF	TGTGCCAGCAGCTCCCCTAGGGTGCCCTTCACAGATACGCAGTATTTT	16	-	TRBJ2-3	TRBV7-9	-
CSAWGRQETQYF	TGCAGTGCCTGGGGCAGGCAAGAGACCCAGTACTTC	12	-	TRBJ2-5	TRBV20-1	-
CSVGLRSFGYTF	TGCAGCGTTGGACTCAGATCCTTTGGCTACACCTTC	12	once	TRBJ1-2	TRBV29-1	-
CSVGQVSGELFF	TGCAGCGTTGGACAGGTCTCCGGGGAGCTGTTTTTT	12	-	TRBJ2-2	TRBV29-1	-
CSGTTLGGNTIYF	TGCAGCGGCACGACCCTGGGGGGAAACACCATATATTTT	13	-	TRBJ1-3	TRBV29-1	-
CASSFNTDSSYEQYF	TGTGCCAGCAGTTTCAACACCGACAGCTCCTACGAGCAGTACTTC	15	few	TRBJ2-7	TRBV6-2/TRBV6-3	-
CASSKGKRNRDQPQHF	TGTGCCAGCAGTAAGGGGAAACGGAACAGGGATCAGCCCCAGCATTTT	16	-	TRBJ1-5	TRBV27	-
CASSQDAVAGGYTF	TGTGCCAGCAGCCAAGATGCGGTCGCAGGGGGCTACACCTTC	14	few	TRBJ1-2	TRBV3-1	-
CASSYGTGNTEAFF	TGTGCCAGCAGTTACGGGACAGGGAACACTGAAGCTTTCTTT	14	-	TRBJ1-1	TRBV6-6	TRBD1
CSVEFGPLGSYNEQFF	TGCAGCGTTGAGTTCGGCCCCTTAGGCTCCTACAATGAGCAGTTCTTC	16	few	TRBJ2-1	TRBV29-1	-
CASSTIRDRGTEAFF	TGTGCCAGCAGCACGATCCGGGACAGGGGGACTGAAGCTTTCTTT	15	few	TRBJ1-1	TRBV7-2	TRBD1
CASSQGVGLGFSEQFF	TGTGCCAGCAGCCAAGGTGTGGGACTAGGATTCAGTGAGCAGTTCTTC	16	-	TRBJ2-1	TRBV14	TRBD2
CSASAPQRGLDTQYF	TGCAGTGCTAGTGCCCCACAGCGGGGGTTAGATACGCAGTATTTT	15	few	TRBJ2-3	TRBV20-1	TRBD2
CSAREGSSSYNSPLHF	TGCAGTGCTAGAGAGGGGAGTAGCTCCTATAATTCACCCCTCCACTTT	16	few	TRBJ1-6	TRBV20-1	-
CASSDSTENTEAFF	TGTGCCAGCAGTGACTCCACCGAGAACACTGAAGCTTTCTTT	14	-	TRBJ1-1	TRBV6-2/TRBV6-3	-
CASRGDRNNSPLHF	TGTGCCAGCAGGGGGGACAGGAATAATTCACCCCTCCACTTT	14	-	TRBJ1-6	TRBV2	TRBD1
CASSPQDGAPQFF	TGCGCCAGCAGCCCACAGGACGGTGCACCCCAGTTCTTC	13	-	TRBJ2-1	TRBV5-1	-
CASSFAAGNNEKLFF	TGTGCCAGCAGTTTTGCTGCGGGAAACAATGAAAAACTGTTTTTT	15	-	TRBJ1-4	TRBV12-3/TRBV12-4	-
CASSSDPYEQYF	TGCGCCAGCAGCTCAGACCCATACGAGCAGTACTTC	12	few	TRBJ2-7	TRBV5-1	-
CASSGTSEAFF	TGTGCCAGCAGCGGGACTTCTGAGGCTTTCTTT	11	-	TRBJ1-1	TRBV12-3/TRBV12-4	-
CASSLNLEGSGKNIQYF	TGCGCCAGCAGCCTGAACTTGGAGGGAAGCGGGAAAAACATTCAGTACTTC	17	few	TRBJ2-4	TRBV4-3	-
CSVERGPASSYTF	TGCAGCGTTGAAAGAGGCCCAGCTTCGAGCTACACCTTC	13	-	TRBJ1-2	TRBV29-1	-
CASSPRGGTNEKLFF	TGTGCCAGCAGCCCCCGGGGGGGGACTAATGAAAAACTGTTTTTT	15	few	TRBJ1-4	TRBV12-3/TRBV12-4	-
CAISGRNRGNYGYTF	TGTGCCATCAGTGGGAGGAACAGGGGAAACTATGGCTACACCTTC	15	-	TRBJ1-2	TRBV10-3	TRBD1
CSARATGGRETQYF	TGCAGTGCTAGAGCGACAGGGGGCAGAGAGACCCAGTACTTC	14	-	TRBJ2-5	TRBV20-1	TRBD1
CASSLMGANTDTQYF	TGTGCCAGCAGCTTGATGGGGGCCAACACAGATACGCAGTATTTT	15	-	TRBJ2-3	TRBV7-3	-
CASGLQGAFNEQFF	TGTGCCAGCGGACTACAGGGGGCTTTCAATGAGCAGTTCTTC	14	-	TRBJ2-1	TRBV12-3/TRBV12-4	TRBD1
CASSFFPSEQYF	TGTGCCAGCAGCTTTTTTCCTTCCGAGCAGTACTTC	12	few	TRBJ2-7	TRBV7-9	-
CASSLVEPPNTEAFF	TGTGCCAGCAGTTTAGTGGAACCCCCGAACACTGAAGCTTTCTTT	15	-	TRBJ1-1	TRBV12-3/TRBV12-4	-
CASSPLREPDTGELFF	TGTGCCAGCAGTCCACTGCGGGAGCCAGACACCGGGGAGCTGTTTTTT	16	-	TRBJ2-2	TRBV27	TRBD2
CASSSYNQPQHF	TGTGCCAGCAGCTCCTACAATCAGCCCCAGCATTTT	12	many	TRBJ1-5	TRBV7-2	-
CVSSPDRGNYGYTF	TGTGTCAGCAGCCCGGACAGGGGGAACTATGGCTACACCTTC	14	-	TRBJ1-2	TRBV7-2	TRBD1
CASTTAPSTDTQYF	TGTGCCAGCACCACGGCCCCTAGCACAGATACGCAGTATTTT	14	few	TRBJ2-3	TRBV28	-
CSAEKGDRANNEQFF	TGCAGTGCAGAGAAGGGGGACCGCGCCAACAATGAGCAGTTCTTC	15	-	TRBJ2-1	TRBV20-1	-
CASSGRRDNTDTQYF	TGCGCCAGCAGCGGACGCAGGGACAACACAGATACGCAGTATTTT	15	-	TRBJ2-3	TRBV5-1	-
CASSQDLLRENYGYTF	TGCGCCAGCAGCCAAGATCTTTTGAGGGAAAACTATGGCTACACCTTC	16	few	TRBJ1-2	TRBV4-1	-
CASSYWDSHYGYTF	TGTGCCAGCAGTTACTGGGACAGCCACTATGGCTACACCTTC	14	-	TRBJ1-2	TRBV6-5	TRBD1
CASSLEDGEKLFF	TGTGCCAGCAGTTTAGAAGACGGTGAAAAACTGTTTTTT	13	few	TRBJ1-4	TRBV12-3/TRBV12-4	-
CASSLTFLQTHSYEQYF	TGTGCCAGCAGTTTAACTTTTCTACAGACCCACTCCTACGAGCAGTACTTC	17	-	TRBJ2-7	TRBV28	-
CASSSRLGGIHLLNEQFF	TGTGCCAGCAGCTCCCGTTTGGGGGGTATACACCTACTCAATGAGCAGTTCTTC	18	few	TRBJ2-1	TRBV7-9	-
CASSQGLAVSNEQYF	TGTGCCAGCAGCCAGGGACTAGCGGTCTCCAATGAGCAGTACTTC	15	once	TRBJ2-5	TRBV6-2/TRBV6-3	TRBD2
CASSPRDRGLADTQYF	TGTGCCAGCTCACCTCGGGACAGGGGGCTTGCAGATACGCAGTATTTT	16	-	TRBJ2-3	TRBV18	TRBD1
CASSGPGLAEAFF	TGTGCCAGCAGTGGCCCAGGGTTGGCCGAAGCTTTCTTT	13	-	TRBJ1-1	TRBV12-3/TRBV12-4	-
CAIGSRWVNTQYF	TGCGCCATCGGATCGCGTTGGGTAAATACGCAGTATTTT	13	-	TRBJ2-3	TRBV5-1	-
CASSHRDRALSYNEQFF	TGCGCCAGCAGCCACCGGGACAGGGCCTTATCCTACAATGAGCAGTTCTTC	17	few	TRBJ2-1	TRBV4-1	TRBD1
CASSEPYTGARSYEQYF	TGTGCCAGCAGTGAACCCTATACAGGGGCCCGCTCCTACGAGCAGTACTTC	17	-	TRBJ2-7	TRBV6-1	TRBD1
CASSRGTGSNQPQHF	TGCGCCAGCAGCCGAGGGACAGGAAGCAATCAGCCCCAGCATTTT	15	-	TRBJ1-5	TRBV4-1	TRBD1
CASTRLVGLETQYF	TGTGCCAGCACCCGTCTAGTGGGCCTGGAGACCCAGTACTTC	14	-	TRBJ2-5	TRBV6-2/TRBV6-3	-